This TCR beta chain emerged from a study of T cell responses to AZD1222 COVID-19 vaccine. Assay used: immunoSEQ multiplex PCR; TCRdb lists only in-frame clones, some missing. The sample yields about 160,000 clones, 80% to 95% seen once. Samples with a second dose at about 4 or about 12 weeks were pooled together. Germline V gives CDR1 MNHEY, CDR2 SVGAGI. This CDR3 contains 15 residues. The J segment lost 7 bases and the V segment lost 2 bases, leaving 6 bases of the junction unmatched. General study results and limits: Donors in the cohort were predominantly white British and more often female, and clonal diversity was possibly underestimated. With two AZD1222 doses given, Spike-specific TCR breadth and depth both rose.

As to this clone: Antigen unknown.

The TCR comes from an adult who received the AZD1222 COVID-19 vaccine. The chain carries TRBV6-5 and TRBJ2-1; TRBD1 matches 9 bases. Here the sequenced sample was peripheral blood, taken 28 days after the second AZD1222 dose. CDR3 DNA sequence: TGTGCCAGCAGTTACGGCGGGACAGGGTCGAATGAGCAGTTCTTC. Translation gives CASSYGGTGSNEQFF.